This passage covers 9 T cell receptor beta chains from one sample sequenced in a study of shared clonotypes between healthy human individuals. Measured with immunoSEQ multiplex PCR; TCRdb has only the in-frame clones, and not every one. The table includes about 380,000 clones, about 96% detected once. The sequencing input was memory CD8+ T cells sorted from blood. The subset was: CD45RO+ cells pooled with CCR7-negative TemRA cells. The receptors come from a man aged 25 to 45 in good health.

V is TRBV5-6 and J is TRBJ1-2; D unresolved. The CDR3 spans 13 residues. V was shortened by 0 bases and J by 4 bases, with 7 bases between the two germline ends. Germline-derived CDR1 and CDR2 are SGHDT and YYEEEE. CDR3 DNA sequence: TGTGCCAGCAGCTTGGGGGTTTCCTATGGCTACACCTTC. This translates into CASSLGVSYGYTF.

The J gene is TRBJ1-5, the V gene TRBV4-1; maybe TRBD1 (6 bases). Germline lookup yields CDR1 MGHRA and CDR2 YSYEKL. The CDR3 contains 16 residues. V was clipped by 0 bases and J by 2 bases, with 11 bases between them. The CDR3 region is CASSQEHRAGNQPQHF. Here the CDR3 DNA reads TGCGCCAGCAGCCAAGAGCACAGGGCGGGCAATCAGCCCCAGCATTTT.

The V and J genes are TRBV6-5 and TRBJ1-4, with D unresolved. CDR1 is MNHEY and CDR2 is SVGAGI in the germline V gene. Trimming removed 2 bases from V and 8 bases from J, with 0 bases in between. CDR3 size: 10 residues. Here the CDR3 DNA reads TGTGCCAGCAGTTACGAAAAACTGTTTTTT. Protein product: CASSYEKLFF.

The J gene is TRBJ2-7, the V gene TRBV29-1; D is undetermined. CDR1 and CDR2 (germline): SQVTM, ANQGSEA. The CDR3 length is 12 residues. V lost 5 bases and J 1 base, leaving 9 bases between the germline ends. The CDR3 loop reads CSVKGISYEQYF. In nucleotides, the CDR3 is TGCAGCGTTAAGGGTATTTCCTACGAGCAGTACTTC.

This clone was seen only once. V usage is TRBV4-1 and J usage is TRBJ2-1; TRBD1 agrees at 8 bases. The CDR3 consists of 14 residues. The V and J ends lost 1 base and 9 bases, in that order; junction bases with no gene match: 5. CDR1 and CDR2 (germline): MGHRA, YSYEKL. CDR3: CASSQGTGTGEQFF. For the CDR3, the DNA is TGCGCCAGCAGCCAAGGGACAGGGACCGGTGAGCAGTTCTTC.

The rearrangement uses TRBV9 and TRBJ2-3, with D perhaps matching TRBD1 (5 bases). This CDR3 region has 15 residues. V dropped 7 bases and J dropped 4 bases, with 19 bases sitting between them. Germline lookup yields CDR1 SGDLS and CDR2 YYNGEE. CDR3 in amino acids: CASGRTSREADTQYF. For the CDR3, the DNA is TGTGCCAGCGGAAGGACATCCAGGGAAGCAGATACGCAGTATTTT.

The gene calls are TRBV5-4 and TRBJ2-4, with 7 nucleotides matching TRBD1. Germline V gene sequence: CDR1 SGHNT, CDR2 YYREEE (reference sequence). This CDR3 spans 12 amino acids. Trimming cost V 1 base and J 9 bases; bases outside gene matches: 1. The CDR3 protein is CASSLYRGIQYF. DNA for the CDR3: TGTGCCAGCAGCTTGTACAGGGGCATTCAGTACTTC.

The CDR3, as DNA: TGTGCCAGCAGTTCCGGGACTAGCGGGAGGTGGGGCACAGATACGCAGTATTTT. This sequence encodes CASSSGTSGRWGTDTQYF. V gene TRBV5-8 combines with J gene TRBJ2-3; 15 positions agree with TRBD2. Germline V CDR1 and CDR2: SGHTS, YDEGEE. The CDR3 runs to 18 residues. V shed 5 bases and J 1 base; nucleotides not matched to a gene: 8.

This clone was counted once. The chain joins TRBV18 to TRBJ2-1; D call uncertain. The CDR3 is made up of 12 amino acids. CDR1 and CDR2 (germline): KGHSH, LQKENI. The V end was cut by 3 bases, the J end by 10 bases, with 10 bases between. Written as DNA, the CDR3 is TGTGCCAGCTCACCGGGGTCATACGAGCAGTTCTTC. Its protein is CASSPGSYEQFF.